This T cell receptor (beta chain) was identified during a study of cytomegalovirus exposure and HLA in healthy donors. Whole-study results and caveats: In a later analysis, the majority of CMV-associated beta chains seemingly showed HLA restriction. Presence/absence analyses supposed approximately even sequencing depth among donors.

As to this clone: As yet, its antigen is unknown.

The study ran its PCR with 60 Vbeta and 13 Jbeta primers. The repertoire was sequenced with immunoSEQ multiplex PCR; TCRdb's copy has only in-frame clones and lacks some. The sample carries roughly 87,000 clones, just under 75% recorded once. Germline CDR1 and CDR2: SGDLS and YYNGEE. V was clipped by 2 bases and J by 8 bases, with 13 bases between them. CDR3 size: 13 residues. All the people who gave samples were healthy bone marrow donors. Unrecorded immune exposure was likely among donors, who were nominally healthy when sampled. The sample consisted of PBMCs. This rearrangement joins TRBV9 to TRBJ1-2, with a weak D call TRBD1 (6 bases). This TCR came from a man in his fifties or sixties in good health and CMV-seronegative. The CDR3 reads CASSVGQGKGYTF. CDR3 sequence (DNA): TGTGCCAGCAGCGTTGGGCAGGGGAAGGGCTACACCTTC.